The 22 T cell receptor delta chains below come from one sample, sequenced in a study of DNA immune sequencing with unique molecular identifiers. Genomic DNA underwent 32-plex PCR targeting all 8 TRDV and 4 TRDJ genes. Adapter PCR followed 3 barcoding PCR cycles that attached a 12-nucleotide UMI. TCRdb re-processed the multiplex PCR reads via CATT. The table shows 1,500 to 2,000 delta-chain clones, with 9.5% to 15% occurring only once. The sequencing sample was made of gamma-delta T cells enriched from blood buffy coat, or unenriched PBMCs (not recorded which). Every receptor here comes from a human donor in good health.

Notes on this clone: A single base is all that separates this from a far larger clone, so a read error is likely. The V gene is TRDV1; the J gene was not called; the table names TRDD3, a call not compared with the DNA. Germline V gene lookup returns CDR1 TSWWSYY and CDR2 QGS. The CDR3 has 27 residues. The DNA of the CDR3 is TGTGCTCTTGGGGTGGATTCCTCGTACCTACGCCGCTACTGGGGATCAAGCGAGGGAGCCGCGATCGATAAACTCATCTTC. It is translated as CALGVDSSYLRRYWGSSEGAAIDKLIF.

Remarks on this clone: The protein recorded in TCRdb matches a much larger clone and deviates from this DNA's translation at residue 12, suggesting a read error; the protein here is obtained by translating the DNA. The V gene is TRDV2, the J gene TRDJ3, with a tentative D call TRDD3 (5 bases). V shed 0 bases and J shed 3 bases, with 20 bases lying between them. This CDR3 comprises 20 residues. Germline assignment: CDR1 GEAIGNYY and CDR2 EKD. In nucleotides, the CDR3 is TGTGCCTGTGACACCTTGGGGACCACGAACGGCTTCTGGGACACCCGACAGATGTTTTTC. It codes for CACDTLGTTNGFWDTRQMFF.

By share, this clone ranks as medium-sized. The V and J genes are TRDV2 and TRDJ1; 10 nucleotides line up with TRDD3. This CDR3 comprises 17 residues. Germline CDR1 is GEAIGNYY and CDR2 is EKD. V trimming: 3 bases; J trimming: 4 bases; junction bases outside the gene matches: 13. This CDR3 reads CACDGLGDGGAGDKLIF. For the CDR3, the DNA is TGTGCCTGTGACGGACTGGGGGATGGAGGGGCCGGCGATAAACTCATCTTT.

As regards this clone: The mismatch at residue 7 between this DNA's translation and the TCRdb protein of a much larger clone likely reflects a read error; the protein shown is translated from the DNA. The V call is TRDV2, the J call TRDJ1; D may be TRDD3 (5 bases). Germline CDR1 GEAIGNYY, CDR2 EKD. This CDR3 is 17 amino acids long. The germline V and J ends were trimmed by 3 bases and 0 bases, with 19 bases remaining between them. The CDR3 is CACDSLPGAPNTDKLIF. Written as DNA, the CDR3 is TGTGCCTGTGACTCCCTCCCGGGGGCTCCCAACACCGATAAACTCATCTTT.

The V gene remains uncalled, whereas the J gene is TRDJ1; TRDD3 is the table's D call and was not checked against the DNA. The CDR3 runs to 23 residues. CDR3 nucleotides: TGTGCCTTGCGAGGGTACGGTAGGGGTACTGGGGGATATGACGCCCGGTACACCGATAAACTCATCTTT. This translates into CALRGYGRGTGGYDARYTDKLIF.

This clone was observed a few times. The TCRdb protein, from a much larger clone, departs from this DNA's translation at residue 13, likely by read error; the protein shown derives from the DNA. The chain links TRDV2 to TRDJ1; unclear D gene. Germline V gene sequence: CDR1 GEAIGNYY, CDR2 EKD. This CDR3 has 17 amino acids. The CDR3 region is CACDAVSRRAVTNKLIF. Here the CDR3 DNA reads TGTGCCTGTGACGCCGTCTCTCGACGCGCGGTCACCAATAAACTCATCTTT.

This clone was found a few times. No V gene call was produced; the J gene was TRDJ1; the table's D call TRDD3 went unverified against the DNA. The CDR3 sequence is 23 residues long. The CDR3 spells CACDTVGPLKNAQGEMYTDKLIF. CDR3 nucleotide sequence: TGTGCCTGTGACACCGTGGGGCCGTTAAAGAACGCCCAGGGTGAGATGTACACCGATAAACTCATCTTT.

A remark on this clone: This DNA's translation differs at residue 6 from TCRdb's protein, which comes from a much larger clone; a read error is likely, and the protein shown is translated from the DNA. The chain joins TRDV2 to TRDJ1; 9 bases are a match to TRDD3. CDR3 size: 17 residues. Per the germline V gene, CDR1 is GEAIGNYY and CDR2 is EKD. With 0 bases clipped from V and 0 bases from J, the junction kept 7 bases outside the gene matches. The CDR3 reads CACDTPTGGPYTDKLIF. The CDR3 DNA reads TGTGCCTGTGACACCCCTACTGGGGGACCCTACACCGATAAACTCATCTTT.

By its share, this clone is medium-sized. The chain links TRDV1 to TRDJ1; the match to TRDD3 covers 13 bases. CDR1 and CDR2 from the germline V gene are TSWWSYY and QGS. This CDR3 is built from 25 residues. The V segment lost 1 base and the J segment 0 bases; nucleotides outside the gene matches: 26. Here the CDR3 DNA reads TGTGCTCTTGGGGAACCGACTTCCTACGCTACCTACTGGGGGATACGCCCGGCTTACACCGATAAACTCATCTTT. As protein: CALGEPTSYATYWGIRPAYTDKLIF.

This clone was detected ten times or more. This rearrangement joins TRDV2 to TRDJ1, with TRDD3 as a possible D gene (5 bases). CDR1 and CDR2 (germline): GEAIGNYY, EKD. Between the trimmed V and J ends, which lost 0 bases and 1 base, there was a span of 11 bases. CDR3 size: 15 residues. In nucleotides, the CDR3 is TGTGCCTGTGACACCGTGGGGAGGCCCACCGATAAACTCATCTTT. Translated: CACDTVGRPTDKLIF.

By proportion, this clone is medium-sized (0.01 to 0.1%). The chain recombines TRDV2 with TRDJ1; 9 bases are a match to TRDD3. Germline V gene data show CDR1 as GEAIGNYY and CDR2 as EKD. V was pared by 0 bases and J by 4 bases, with 14 bases of the junction left unmatched. The CDR3 totals 18 residues. DNA of the CDR3: TGTGCCTGTGACACCGTAGGCCCTACTGGGGGACTGATCGATAAACTCATCTTT. It codes for CACDTVGPTGGLIDKLIF.

Turning to this clone: This likely traces to a read error, being one base from a far larger clone. The sample has other DNA sequences that encode this CDR3 too. The J gene is TRDJ1, the V gene TRDV2, with 7 bases aligning to TRDD3. CDR1 is GEAIGNYY, CDR2 EKD, per germline. The CDR3 consists of 13 residues. V lost 0 bases and J lost 5; bases outside the gene matches: 2. In nucleotides, the CDR3 is TGTGCCTGTGACACCTGGGGGACTGATAAACTCATCTTT. This translates into CACDTWGTDKLIF.

By frequency in the sample, this clone is medium-sized. DNA of the CDR3: TGTGCCTGTGACCTTCTGGGGATGCGGTCCACCGATAAACTCATCTTT. This codes for CACDLLGMRSTDKLIF. The gene calls are TRDV2 and TRDJ1; TRDD3 might be the D (6 bases). Trimming took off 3 bases at V and 1 base at J, with 17 bases between the two ends. Germline loops: CDR1 GEAIGNYY, CDR2 EKD. The CDR3 spans 16 residues.

This clone was seen more than once but under ten times. TCRdb lists the protein of a much larger clone for this DNA, which differs at residue 13, so this is likely a read error; the protein given here is translated from the DNA itself. The chain joins TRDV2 to TRDJ1; 8 bases are shared with TRDD3. The germline CDR1 and CDR2 sequences are GEAIGNYY and EKD. Losses at the gene ends were 0 bases for V and 0 bases for J; bases not matched to a gene: 17. CDR3 length: 20 residues. CDR3 in amino acids: CACDTLRVSGGHQYTDKLIF. The CDR3 DNA follows: TGTGCCTGTGACACCCTGAGGGTTTCTGGGGGACACCAGTACACCGATAAACTCATCTTT.

About this clone itself: TCRdb's protein, taken from a much larger clone, differs from this DNA's translation at residue 9, likely owing to a read error; the protein displayed comes from the DNA. The chain links TRDV2 to TRDJ1; 13 nucleotides agree with TRDD3. V shed 5 bases and J 4 bases; nucleotides not matched to a gene: 6. This CDR3 spans 15 amino acids. In germline, CDR1 is GEAIGNYY, CDR2 EKD. The CDR3 region has the DNA TGTGCCTGTGCCCAACTGGGGGATACGGACGATAAACTCATCTTT. Protein: CACAQLGDTDDKLIF.

Of note for this clone: A read error likely explains why the TCRdb protein, taken from a much larger clone, differs from this DNA's translation at residue 13; the protein shown is translated from the DNA. The V and J genes are TRDV2 and TRDJ1; unclear D gene. Germline values: CDR1 GEAIGNYY, CDR2 EKD. The CDR3 totals 15 residues. CDR3 nucleotides: TGTGCCTGTGACGGCGTCGGTGCAAACACCGATAAAGTCATCTTT. As protein: CACDGVGANTDKVIF.

This clone was counted between two and nine times. A far larger clone is off by one base, so a read error is likely. Other DNA sequences of this sample code for an identical CDR3. CDR3 sequence (DNA): TGTGCCTGTGATATTCTGGGGGACCGAACCGATAAACTCATCTTT. Translation gives CACDILGDRTDKLIF. This chain links TRDV2 with TRDJ1, with 8 bases fitting TRDD3. The CDR3 extends over 15 amino acids. V shed 4 bases and J 2 bases; nucleotides not matched to a gene: 8. Germline-derived CDR1 and CDR2 are GEAIGNYY and EKD.

This clone has just a few counts. The chain links TRDV1 to TRDJ1; 11 nucleotides align to TRDD3. The junction had 19 bases not matched to a gene; V was cut back by 4 bases and J by 3 bases. The germline CDR1 and CDR2 sequences are TSWWSYY and QGS. CDR3 size: 20 residues. This chain's CDR3 is CALGGQGLRWGIRWADKLIF. The DNA of the CDR3 is TGTGCTCTTGGGGGACAAGGCCTACGATGGGGGATACGTTGGGCCGATAAACTCATCTTT.

The chain couples TRDV1 to TRDJ1; possibly TRDD2 for D (6 bases). TCRdb carries no J gene annotation; the J gene was assigned here by matching the DNA with germline. Germline V gene data show CDR1 as TSWWSYY and CDR2 as QGS. Trimming cost V 1 base and J 4 bases, with 31 bases left between them. CDR3 length equals 21 residues. The CDR3 nucleotides are TGTGCTCTTGGGGAACGGTCTCTGCGGGTCTCCTACTCATCGGAGGGCGATAAACTCATCTTT. Residues: CALGERSLRVSYSSEGDKLIF.

This clone was seen once. This probably arose from a read error, given a far larger clone one base away. The DNA is omitted, as the CDR3 cannot be located on it reliably, and the CDR3 follows TCRdb's listing. The J gene has no call, while the V gene is TRAV29/DV5; the table's D call, TRDD3, was not checked against the DNA. Germline CDR1 and CDR2: NSMFDY and ISSIKDK. The length of the CDR3 is 24 amino acids, counting both ends. This CDR3 is CSVLLCSKRAVISWGIQGADKLIF.

This clone occurred a few times. A far larger clone is off by one base, so a read error is likely. Other nucleotide sequences from this sample produce the same CDR3. The rearrangement uses TRDV2 and TRDJ1; 12 bases are shared with TRDD3. Trimming cost V 4 bases and J 3 bases; bases outside gene matches: 8. The CDR3 runs to 16 residues. Germline V gene data show CDR1 as GEAIGNYY and CDR2 as EKD. CDR3 nucleotide sequence: TGTGCCTGTGATAAGCTGGGGGATACGCAGGCCGATAAACTCATCTTT. Its protein is CACDKLGDTQADKLIF.

In this sample, this clone turned up many times. The chain's CDR3 is CAARTFPYQYWGIGAYTDKLIF. In DNA, the CDR3 is TGTGCAGCAAGAACCTTTCCATACCAGTACTGGGGGATTGGCGCGTACACCGATAAACTCATCTTT. V gene TRAV29/DV5 combines with J gene TRDJ1; the match to TRDD3 covers 10 bases. No J gene is reported in TCRdb; it was inferred here by comparing the DNA with germline. The V gene's germline CDR1 is NSMFDY and CDR2 ISSIKDK. The V gene end was trimmed by 2 bases and the J gene end by 0 bases; junction bases not matched to a gene: 25. The CDR3 is 22 amino acids.